Listed here are 27 T cell receptor beta chains from one sample, sequenced in a study of shared clonotypes between healthy human individuals. Only in-frame clones appear in the TCRdb table, and some are missing; sequencing was by immunoSEQ multiplex PCR. The data show about 490,000 clones, with about 79% seen just once and 10% to 15% held by the top ten. The specimen sequenced was PBMCs. These receptors were taken from a woman aged 40-49 years in good health. Some clones in this sample may be carry-over from other donors' samples.

The gene calls are TRBV6-1 and TRBJ1-1, with D perhaps TRBD1 (5 bases). V was shortened by 11 bases and J by 3 bases, with 16 bases between the two germline ends. CDR1 and CDR2 (germline): MNHNS, SASEGT. The CDR3 loop spans 13 amino acids. The CDR3 DNA reads as TGTGCCGGATCACAGGTGGAGGACACTGAAGCTTTCTTT. This sequence encodes CAGSQVEDTEAFF.

This clone was counted between two and nine times. A much larger clonotype is one base distant, so this may be a read error. The sample carries other DNA sequences with the same CDR3. The chain is built from TRBV30 and TRBJ2-7; D is perhaps TRBD2 (5 bases). There are 13 residues in the CDR3. V lost 5 bases and J 7 bases, leaving 18 bases between the germline ends. CDR1 and CDR2 from the germline V gene are GTSNPN and SVGIG (reference sequence). As DNA, the CDR3 is TGTGCCTGGGAGGGTCCCTTTAAGGGAGAGCAGTACTTC. Protein: CAWEGPFKGEQYF.

This clone came up many times. The genes are TRBV6-1 and TRBJ2-1, with a tentative D call TRBD2 (6 bases). Germline V gene sequence: CDR1 MNHNS, CDR2 SASEGT. The V end lost 4 bases, the J end lost 6 bases, and 13 bases lay between the germline ends. The CDR3 covers 14 residues. The CDR3 spells CASSAGVEANEQFF. In DNA, the CDR3 is TGTGCCAGCAGTGCGGGGGTCGAGGCCAATGAGCAGTTCTTC.

V usage is TRBV4-2 and J usage is TRBJ2-5; D uncertain. The CDR3 has 13 residues. The germline CDR1 and CDR2 sequences are LGHNA and YNFKEQ. Trimming removed 1 base from V and 6 bases from J, with 9 bases in between. DNA for the CDR3: TGTGCCAGCAGCCAAGGGGAAGGGCAGACCCAGTACTTC. Translation: CASSQGEGQTQYF.

The V call is TRBV18, the J call TRBJ1-1, with 8 bases that match TRBD1. The CDR3 spans 14 residues. The V and J ends lost 6 bases and 3 bases, in that order; junction bases with no gene match: 6. From germline, CDR1 is KGHSH and CDR2 LQKENI. The DNA of the CDR3 is TGTGCCAGCTCGCGAACAGGGGGTTACACTGAAGCTTTCTTT. Protein: CASSRTGGYTEAFF.

This chain connects TRBV2 to TRBJ2-6; no clear D gene. The CDR3 sequence is 13 residues long. Germline-derived CDR1 and CDR2 are SNHLY and FYNNEI. V lost 3 bases and J 5 bases, leaving 5 bases between the germline ends. The CDR3 sequence is CASSDLRANVLTF. Written as DNA, the CDR3 is TGTGCCAGCAGTGATCTCCGGGCCAACGTCCTGACTTTC.

Details on this clone: A far larger clone is off by one base, so a read error is likely. The chain has TRBV4-2 and TRBJ2-1, with TRBD2 matching 14 bases. The junction had 5 bases not matched to a gene; V was cut back by 3 bases and J by 10 bases. From germline, CDR1 is LGHNA and CDR2 YNFKEQ. This CDR3 comprises 15 residues. CDR3: CASSHGTSGSYEQFF. The CDR3 DNA reads as TGTGCCAGCAGCCACGGGACTAGCGGGAGCTACGAGCAGTTCTTC.

This rearrangement joins TRBV6-5 to TRBJ1-2; D remains unclear. This CDR3 comprises 13 residues. Trimming stripped 0 bases from V and 4 bases from J, with 6 bases between. Germline V gene lookup returns CDR1 MNHEY and CDR2 SVGAGI. The CDR3 coding sequence is TGTGCCAGCAGTTACTCGACGGCCTATGGCTACACCTTC. It specifies CASSYSTAYGYTF.

This clone has more than one count but fewer than ten. The chain is built from TRBV6-1 and TRBJ2-7, with D perhaps given as TRBD1 or TRBD2 (5 bases each). With 6 bases removed from V and 0 bases from J, the gap between germline ends came to 12 bases. CDR3 length equals 14 residues. The germline V gene encodes CDR1 MNHNS and CDR2 SASEGT. The CDR3 here is CASSEGLGSYEQYF. The CDR3 nucleotides are TGTGCCAGCAGCGAGGGGCTCGGCTCCTACGAGCAGTACTTC.

This rearrangement joins TRBV7-2 to TRBJ2-7; 7 bases are shared with TRBD2. CDR1 and CDR2 from the germline V gene are SGHTA and FQGNSA. This CDR3 comprises 16 residues. V was pared by 4 bases and J by 7 bases, with 16 bases of the junction left unmatched. The chain's CDR3 is CASSSTSGTTIWEQYF. As DNA, the CDR3 is TGTGCCAGCAGCTCCACGAGCGGGACTACGATATGGGAGCAGTACTTC.

V and J are TRBV18 and TRBJ2-7, with 8 bases matching TRBD1. CDR1 is KGHSH, CDR2 LQKENI, per germline. The J segment lost 3 bases and the V segment lost 5 bases, leaving 3 bases of the junction unmatched. The length of the CDR3 is 13 residues. The CDR3 region is CASSATGGYEQYF. CDR3 coding DNA: TGTGCCAGCTCAGCCACAGGGGGCTACGAGCAGTACTTC.

This clone was seen a handful of times. This chain connects TRBV28 to TRBJ2-1; 8 bases are a match to TRBD1. Looked up from germline, CDR1 is MDHEN and CDR2 is SYDVKM. This CDR3 contains 13 residues. V was pared by 10 bases and J by 4 bases, with 6 bases of the junction left unmatched. The CDR3 DNA is TGTGCCATTCTGGACAGGGCGTACAATGAGCAGTTCTTC. This gives the protein CAILDRAYNEQFF.

With respect to this clone: Since a far larger clone is one base different, this is likely a read error. The same CDR3 is also encoded by other DNA sequences in this sample. V and J are TRBV28 and TRBJ2-7; TRBD1 is a possible D gene (6 bases). V lost 7 bases to trimming and J lost 4 bases, with 20 bases between them. CDR3 length: 15 residues. Germline CDR1 reads MDHEN; CDR2 reads SYDVKM. The CDR3 loop is CASTPPAMTGYEQYF. CDR3 bases: TGTGCCAGCACCCCTCCCGCAATGACAGGATACGAGCAGTACTTC.

The chain uses TRBV30 and TRBJ2-7, with 8 positions matching TRBD2. This CDR3 is 14 amino acids long. J gave up 4 bases and V 5 bases, and 10 bases lay outside the gene matches. The germline V gene encodes CDR1 GTSNPN and CDR2 SVGIG (reference sequence). This CDR3 reads CAWARVSGVYEQYF. In nucleotides, the CDR3 is TGTGCCTGGGCCCGGGTTAGCGGGGTATACGAGCAGTACTTC.

Points on this clone: It differs at one base from a far larger clone, so likely a read error. V usage is TRBV2 and J usage is TRBJ1-5; no definite D call. In germline, CDR1 is SNHLY, CDR2 FYNNEI. Trimming cost V 6 bases and J 9 bases, with 21 bases left between them. CDR3 length: 15 residues. Written as DNA, the CDR3 is TGTGCCAGCAGGTACAAGGAAGGGTTTGATCGGCCCCAGCATTTT. Amino acids: CASRYKEGFDRPQHF.

On this clone itself: A far larger clone is just one base off, so this is likely a read error. The chain recombines TRBV11-1 with TRBJ2-5; no firm D call. Judging by the DNA end, TRBJ2-7 fits better; the J call may be wrong. CDR1 and CDR2 (germline): SGHAT, FQDESV (reference sequence). The CDR3 has 11 amino acids. Written as DNA, the CDR3 is TGTGCCAGCAGCTTAGCTTACGAGCAGTACTTC. Amino acid sequence: CASSLAYEQYF.

This clone was detected only once. The chain uses TRBV5-6 and TRBJ1-4, with D tentatively TRBD1 (5 bases). The germline V gene has CDR1 SGHDT and CDR2 YYEEEE. Trimming took off 0 bases at V and 5 bases at J, with 5 bases between the two ends. The CDR3 covers 13 residues. CDR3 DNA sequence: TGTGCCAGCAGCTTGGGACAGAATGAAAAACTGTTTTTT. Its translation: CASSLGQNEKLFF.

As concerns this clone: Other DNA sequences in this specimen translate into the identical CDR3. The chain uses TRBV5-4 and TRBJ1-2; tentatively, D is TRBD1 (6 bases). Trimming took off 3 bases at V and 2 bases at J, with 11 bases between the two ends. The CDR3 sequence is 14 residues long. Germline values: CDR1 SGHNT, CDR2 YYREEE (reference sequence). The CDR3 sequence is CASSSPTGNYGYTF. As DNA, the CDR3 is TGTGCCAGCAGCTCCCCTACAGGGAACTATGGCTACACCTTC.

V gene TRBV9 combines with J gene TRBJ1-4; D ambiguous. The ends were cut back, 3 bases at V and 0 bases at J, with 9 bases in the middle. The CDR3 covers 15 residues. The germline gives CDR1 SGDLS, CDR2 YYNGEE. CDR3 sequence reads: CASSAGLTTNEKLFF. CDR3 nucleotides: TGTGCCAGCAGCGCGGGCCTCACAACTAATGAAAAACTGTTTTTT.

CDR3 sequence: CASSPGLAQYF. As DNA, the CDR3 is TGTGCCAGCAGCCCTGGCCTAGCCCAGTACTTC. The gene calls are TRBV11-2 and TRBJ2-5; D is ambiguous. The CDR3 contains 11 residues. Trimming pared 5 bases from V and 9 bases from J, leaving 10 bases between. CDR1 and CDR2 from the germline V gene are SGHAT and FQNNGV.

This clone has a handful of counts. The genes are TRBV6-1 and TRBJ2-5; 7 bases fit TRBD1. The J call is uncertain, as TRBJ2-7 better fits the DNA end. This CDR3 is 14 amino acids long. Germline CDR1 and CDR2: MNHNS and SASEGT. DNA of the CDR3: TGTGCCAGCAGTGAAGCTAGGGGGCCCTACGAGCAGTACTTC. It encodes CASSEARGPYEQYF.

The CDR3 DNA follows: TGTGCCACCCCGACAGGGGGCACGTCAGGGGCCAACGTCCTGACTTTC. The encoded protein is CATPTGGTSGANVLTF. The chain joins TRBV11-3 to TRBJ2-6; 10 bases are a match to TRBD1. The V gene's germline CDR1 is SGHNT and CDR2 YENEEA. This CDR3 region has 16 residues. V lost 10 bases to trimming and J lost 4 bases; unmatched junction nucleotides: 10.

A remark on this clone: Possible read error: a much larger clone is one base away. This sample includes further DNA sequences coding for the same CDR3. The V gene is TRBV29-1, the J gene TRBJ1-4, with TRBD1 matching 9 bases. Germline lookup yields CDR1 SQVTM and CDR2 ANQGSEA. Unmatched junction bases numbered 7, after V lost 3 bases and J lost 8 bases. This CDR3 is built from 14 residues. CDR3 sequence: CSVDTGQGQEKLFF. CDR3 DNA sequence: TGCAGCGTTGATACGGGACAGGGCCAAGAAAAACTGTTTTTT.

This clone was seen more than once but under ten times. In DNA form, the CDR3 reads TGCGCCAGCAGCTTCGAGGGGAGACCCTCCGAGCAGTACTTC. Amino acid sequence: CASSFEGRPSEQYF. This sequence joins TRBV5-1 and TRBJ2-7; perhaps D is TRBD1 or TRBD2 (5 bases each). This CDR3 is 14 amino acids long. The germline V gene has CDR1 SGHRS and CDR2 YFSETQ. The ends were cut back, 2 bases at V and 6 bases at J, with 15 bases in the middle.

With regard to this clone: This likely traces to a read error, being one base from a far larger clone. V is TRBV6-1 and J is TRBJ2-7, with D perhaps matching TRBD2 (5 bases). Germline V gene lookup returns CDR1 MNHNS and CDR2 SASEGT. This CDR3 spans 15 amino acids. CDR3 amino acids: CASSEVGRNSYEQHF. Written as DNA, the CDR3 is TGTGCCAGCAGTGAAGTAGGGAGAAACTCCTACGAGCAGCACTTC.

The chain has TRBV28 and TRBJ2-7; either TRBD1 or TRBD2 may fit D (5 bases each). CDR3 length: 15 residues. V was trimmed by 3 bases and J by 1 base, leaving 13 bases between them. The V gene's germline CDR1 is MDHEN and CDR2 SYDVKM. DNA for the CDR3: TGTGCCAGCAGTTTGGGGACGACTAAATCCTACGAGCAGTACTTC. This sequence encodes CASSLGTTKSYEQYF.

V is TRBV9 and J is TRBJ2-5; D call uncertain. Germline assignment: CDR1 SGDLS and CDR2 YYNGEE. Trimming removed 4 bases at V and 7 bases at J, with 11 bases between. The CDR3 covers 12 residues. CDR3 in amino acids: CASSPTSGTQYF. Written as DNA, the CDR3 is TGTGCCAGCAGCCCGACGTCTGGGACCCAGTACTTC.